Listed below are T cell receptor beta chains from one sample, sequenced in a study of shared clonotypes between healthy human individuals. Sequencing used immunoSEQ multiplex PCR; TCRdb keeps in-frame clones, though not all of them. The sample includes about 2.2 million clones, about 93% of them seen just once. The sample consisted of naive CD8+ T cells from PBMCs. These TCRs come from a man aged 18-30 years in good health. Some clones in this sample may be carry-over from other donors' samples. Each CDR3 is given with its conserved first and last residue. Fields, in order: V gene, J gene, CDR3 protein.

TRBV28	TRBJ1-5	CASSSQGARQPQHF
TRBV27	TRBJ2-1	CASSLRGRYNEQFF
TRBV29-1	TRBJ2-1	CSVEVGGRANEQFF
TRBV7-9	TRBJ2-7	CASSLVGGALYEQYF
TRBV7-6	TRBJ2-1	CASSSDLADYNEQFF
TRBV27	TRBJ1-1	CASILWTAMNTEAFF
TRBV27	TRBJ1-1	CATLSNTEAFF
TRBV28	TRBJ2-2	CASSIPQAGELFF
TRBV7-9	TRBJ1-2	CASRVDRDYGYTF
TRBV12-5	TRBJ2-1	CASGSGTARDNEQFF
TRBV11-2	TRBJ2-2	CASSPMFGELFF
TRBV27	TRBJ2-1	CASSFRLAGDNEQFF
TRBV28	TRBJ2-7	CASSLYTRAAVLHEQYF
TRBV5-5	TRBJ2-1	CASSLPGGLGNEQFF
TRBV28	TRBJ2-5	CASSPSSGSLPETQYF
TRBV7-9	TRBJ1-1	CATFPGRFEAFF
TRBV29-1	TRBJ1-3	CSVEVRRTSGNTIYF
TRBV30	TRBJ2-7	CAWSVGLGQYF
TRBV4-2	TRBJ2-1	CASSQATGGNEQFF
TRBV29-1	TRBJ2-5	CSVDPRPEETQYF
TRBV7-2	TRBJ2-7	CASSPRTSGVLQYF
TRBV6-4	TRBJ2-1	CASEHGRLRGNEQFF
TRBV6-6	TRBJ2-1	CASSYTNEQFF
TRBV7-9	TRBJ2-7	CASSVSRTGVYEQYF
TRBV28	TRBJ2-7	CASTSGALSYEQYF
TRBV14	TRBJ2-3	CASSQAPTDTQYF